A single sample is the source of the 24 T cell receptor beta chains below, sequenced in a study of blood T cell repertoires in COVID-19. The table came from immunoSEQ multiplex PCR; TCRdb's copy has only in-frame clones and leaves some out. This sample has over 90,000 clones; 74% occur once, and the top ten carry roughly 3.9%. Sequenced material: peripheral blood. The receptors shown here come from a man in his 70s with COVID-19, enrolled during active disease.

The chain has TRBV30 and TRBJ1-3, with D uncertain. CDR1 is GTSNPN and CDR2 is SVGIG in the germline V gene (reference sequence). V shed 3 bases and J shed 0 bases, with 21 bases lying between them. CDR3 length: 18 amino acids. For the CDR3, the DNA is TGTGCCTGGAGGCCCCCCCGGGGAAGGATTGGCTCTGGAAACACCATATATTTT. This codes for CAWRPPRGRIGSGNTIYF.

This sequence joins TRBV12-3 or TRBV12-4 and TRBJ2-3; D remains ambiguous. V lost 6 bases, J lost 6 bases, and 7 bases lay in between. The CDR3 has 11 amino acids. CDR3 coding DNA: TGTGCCAGCAGAACTTGGGATACGCAGTATTTT. The encoded protein is CASRTWDTQYF.

The chain carries TRBV6-5 and TRBJ2-1; 8 positions match TRBD2. The V gene's germline CDR1 is MNHEY and CDR2 SVGAGI. The trim removed 1 base at V and 9 bases at J, leaving 5 bases unmatched. There are 14 residues in the CDR3. CDR3 loop: CASSYLGTSSEQFF. CDR3 bases: TGTGCCAGCAGTTACTTGGGGACTAGTAGTGAGCAGTTCTTC.

This clone occurred a few times. The rearrangement uses TRBV9 and TRBJ2-6, with TRBD1 matching over 8 bases. Germline CDR1 is SGDLS and CDR2 is YYNGEE. CDR3 size: 17 residues. V trimming: 3 bases; J trimming: 1 base; junction bases outside the gene matches: 6. The CDR3 DNA follows: TGTGCCAGCAGCGCGGAGGACAGGGTGTCTGGGGCCAACGTCCTGACTTTC. Amino acids: CASSAEDRVSGANVLTF.

This clone has a handful of counts. The genes are TRBV11-2 and TRBJ1-5; possible D gene TRBD1, 6 bases. CDR1 SGHAT and CDR2 FQNNGV come from the germline V gene. Deletions cut 5 bases from V and 6 bases from J, with 11 bases between. This CDR3 comprises 13 residues. The DNA of the CDR3 is TGTGCCAGCAGCGTACAGGGTGGTCAGCCCCAGCATTTT. It is translated as CASSVQGGQPQHF.

CDR3 protein: CASSQPPWGGQGLSYEQYF. Here the CDR3 DNA reads TGTGCCAGCAGCCAACCACCCTGGGGAGGACAGGGACTCTCCTACGAGCAGTACTTC. V is TRBV3-1 (or the pseudogene TRBV3-2) and J is TRBJ2-7; 8 bases align to TRBD1. Germline trimming cut 2 bases from V and 0 bases from J; bases unmatched to any gene: 15. CDR3 size: 19 residues. Looked up from germline, CDR1 is LGHDT and CDR2 is YNNKEL (reference sequence).

This clone showed up many times. This chain links TRBV6-6 with TRBJ2-7; 16 bases map to TRBD2. The CDR3 is 21 residues long. The V gene's germline CDR1 is MNHNY and CDR2 SVGAGI (reference sequence). After removal of 6 bases from V and 8 bases from J, the junction contained 25 bases not matched to a gene. The CDR3 loop reads CASSPRVLTGTSGRAAFKQYF. In nucleotides, the CDR3 is TGTGCCAGCAGCCCCAGGGTCTTAACTGGGACTAGCGGGAGGGCCGCCTTTAAGCAGTACTTC.

V gene TRBV13 combines with J gene TRBJ1-2; TRBD1 might be the D (5 bases). V lost 5 bases to trimming and J lost 0 bases, with 19 bases between them. CDR1 and CDR2 from the germline V gene are PRHDT and FYEKMQ (reference sequence). The CDR3 length is 17 residues. The CDR3 DNA reads as TGTGCCAGCAGCCGGACCAGGGCAGGTGATCCTAACTATGGCTACACCTTC. As protein: CASSRTRAGDPNYGYTF.

The chain is built from TRBV10-3 and TRBJ2-7; 7 nucleotides align to TRBD1. With V trimmed by 6 bases and J by 6 bases, 14 bases remained unmatched. CDR1 is ENHRY, CDR2 SYGVKD, per germline. The CDR3 has 15 residues. This CDR3 reads CAISQGDPSTGEQYF. The CDR3 nucleotides are TGTGCCATCAGCCAGGGGGACCCCTCCACAGGCGAGCAGTACTTC.

This clone has a single count. This rearrangement joins TRBV19 to TRBJ1-1, with D perhaps matching TRBD1 (5 bases). Germline V gene lookup returns CDR1 LNHDA and CDR2 SQIVND (reference sequence). The V end lost 7 bases, the J end lost 3 bases, and 18 bases lay between the germline ends. This CDR3 spans 15 amino acids. The CDR3 loop is CASTLVGQPDTEAFF. The CDR3, as DNA: TGTGCCAGTACCTTAGTGGGGCAGCCGGACACTGAAGCTTTCTTT.

CDR3 residues: CASSETVSSYNEQFF. The CDR3 DNA reads TGTGCCAGCAGTGAAACAGTAAGCTCCTACAATGAGCAGTTCTTC. This chain uses TRBV6-1 with TRBJ2-1; no clear D. CDR1 and CDR2 from the germline V gene are MNHNS and SASEGT. The CDR3 is 15 residues long. The V and J ends lost 2 bases and 0 bases respectively, with 8 bases between them.

The CDR3 sequence: CASSPGSLGEQYF. The DNA for the CDR3 is TGTGCCAGCAGCCCCGGGTCCCTCGGGGAGCAGTACTTC. The chain recombines TRBV14 with TRBJ2-7, with unresolved D. The CDR3 covers 13 residues. Germline V gene lookup returns CDR1 SGHDN and CDR2 FVKESK. The V gene lost 4 bases and the J gene lost 7 bases, with 14 bases spanning the gap.

Many counts were recorded for this clone. The chain uses TRBV5-1 and TRBJ1-2, with D hard to call. The CDR3 totals 12 residues. V lost 0 bases and J lost 8, with 8 bases in between. CDR1 SGHRS and CDR2 YFSETQ come from the germline V gene. The CDR3 DNA is TGCGCCAGCAGCTTGGACGGAGGAGGCTACACCTTC. Encoded protein: CASSLDGGGYTF.

The rearrangement joins TRBV11-3 to TRBJ2-7; D call uncertain. The germline CDR1 and CDR2 sequences are SGHNT and YENEEA. The V end was cut by 2 bases, the J end by 0 bases, with 11 bases between. There are 15 residues in the CDR3. The CDR3 reads CASSLTVGSSYEQYF. Written as DNA, the CDR3 is TGTGCCAGCAGCTTAACAGTCGGTTCCTCCTACGAGCAGTACTTC.

The chain uses TRBV3-1 (or the pseudogene TRBV3-2) and TRBJ2-1; TRBD2 agrees at 11 bases. The CDR3 contains 17 residues. The trim removed 2 bases at V and 5 bases at J, leaving 8 bases unmatched. Germline values: CDR1 LGHDT, CDR2 YNNKEL (reference sequence). The CDR3 region has the DNA TGTGCCAGCAGCCAACTAACCGGGACTAGCGGCAACAATGAGCAGTTCTTC. Translating it yields CASSQLTGTSGNNEQFF.

This chain joins TRBV19 and TRBJ1-1, with 7 bases lining up with TRBD1. V lost 6 bases, J lost 3 bases, and 7 bases stayed unmatched. This CDR3 is built from 14 residues. Germline CDR1 and CDR2: LNHDA and SQIVND (reference sequence). The CDR3 region is CASSSIDRDTEAFF. In DNA form, the CDR3 reads TGTGCCAGTAGCAGCATTGACAGGGACACTGAAGCTTTCTTT.

The gene calls are TRBV24-1 and TRBJ2-2; no clear D. Germline assignment: CDR1 KGHDR and CDR2 SFDVKD. The V and J ends lost 7 bases and 0 bases respectively, with 8 bases between them. CDR3 size: 14 residues. As DNA, the CDR3 is TGTGCCACCAGGGCCGCAGCGAACACCGGGGAGCTGTTTTTT. As protein: CATRAAANTGELFF.

This clone appeared once. The chain employs TRBV2 and TRBJ1-5; D remains unclear. Trimming took off 5 bases at V and 6 bases at J, with 14 bases between the two ends. This CDR3 region has 14 residues. CDR1 and CDR2 (germline): SNHLY, FYNNEI. This chain's CDR3 is CASSPGPRGQPQHF. For the CDR3, the DNA is TGTGCCAGCAGTCCGGGTCCCCGGGGTCAGCCCCAGCATTTT.

V gene TRBV28 combines with J gene TRBJ2-5; 11 bases map to TRBD2. In germline, CDR1 is MDHEN, CDR2 SYDVKM. CDR3 length: 14 amino acids. The ends lost 6 bases at V and 4 bases at J; junction bases unmatched: 4. The CDR3 spells CASRASGRSETQYF. The CDR3 coding sequence is TGTGCCAGCAGGGCTAGCGGGAGGTCAGAGACCCAGTACTTC.

The V and J genes are TRBV11-2 and TRBJ1-1; no clear D gene. Trimming took 6 bases from V and 0 from J, leaving 8 bases between them. Germline V gives CDR1 SGHAT, CDR2 FQNNGV. The CDR3 runs 13 residues. The CDR3 is CASSLYMNTEAFF. CDR3 coding DNA: TGTGCCAGCAGTCTCTATATGAACACTGAAGCTTTCTTT.

The genes are TRBV19 and TRBJ2-7, with D unclear. V was cut by 3 bases and J by 3 bases, with 12 bases left in between. CDR1 and CDR2 from the germline V gene are LNHDA and SQIVND (reference sequence). The CDR3 runs 14 residues. CDR3 sequence: CASSISVRNYEQYF. CDR3 DNA: TGTGCCAGTAGTATCTCTGTCAGAAACTACGAGCAGTACTTC.

This chain connects TRBV7-3 to TRBJ2-7; perhaps TRBD1 as D (6 bases). V was shortened by 0 bases and J by 3 bases, with 6 bases between the two germline ends. This CDR3 spans 13 amino acids. Germline CDR1 and CDR2: SGHTA and FQGTGA. The CDR3 DNA is TGTGCCAGCAGCTTAACAGGGGGCTACGAGCAGTACTTC. Its translation is CASSLTGGYEQYF.

This chain uses TRBV7-2 with TRBJ1-4; possibly TRBD1 for D (6 bases). The CDR3 covers 14 residues. Germline CDR1 SGHTA, CDR2 FQGNSA. With 5 bases removed from V and 3 bases from J, the gap between germline ends came to 10 bases. CDR3 nucleotides: TGTGCCAGCAGCCCGGACAGAGCTAATGAAAAACTGTTTTTT. Its translation: CASSPDRANEKLFF.

This clone was found a few times. This chain joins TRBV28 and TRBJ1-5; tentative D call: TRBD1 (5 bases). Germline lookup yields CDR1 MDHEN and CDR2 SYDVKM. CDR3 length equals 15 residues. The germline V and J ends were trimmed by 5 bases and 2 bases, with 13 bases remaining between them. CDR3 sequence reads: CASSGGFRGNQPQHF. The CDR3 DNA sequence: TGTGCCAGCAGTGGGGGGTTCAGGGGCAATCAGCCCCAGCATTTT.